This T cell receptor beta chain was sequenced during a study of blood T cell repertoires in COVID-19. Germline V gene sequence: CDR1 GTSNPN, CDR2 SVGIG (reference sequence). Trimming removed 2 bases from V and 5 bases from J; junction bases left unmatched: 10. This CDR3 contains 15 residues. Clones were sequenced by immunoSEQ multiplex PCR, and TCRdb holds only the in-frame ones, with some missing. The sample records approximately 220,000 clones, roughly 88% being singletons. The chain joins TRBV30 to TRBJ1-2, with 8 positions matching TRBD1. The sample consisted of PBMCs or T cells enriched from blood (not recorded which). This receptor was taken from a woman aged 40 to 55 with acute COVID-19. This CDR3 is CAWSSHRGFTYGYTF. The CDR3 nucleotides read TGTGCCTGGAGTAGCCACAGGGGGTTTACATATGGCTACACCTTC. Full variable domain (missing parts from reference TRBV30 and TRBJ1-2): SQTIHQWPATLVQPVGSPLSLECTVEGTSNPNLYWYRQAAGRGLQLLFYSVGIGQISSEVPQNLSASRPQDRQFILSSKKLLLSDSGFYLCAWSSHRGFTYGYTFGSGTRLTVV.